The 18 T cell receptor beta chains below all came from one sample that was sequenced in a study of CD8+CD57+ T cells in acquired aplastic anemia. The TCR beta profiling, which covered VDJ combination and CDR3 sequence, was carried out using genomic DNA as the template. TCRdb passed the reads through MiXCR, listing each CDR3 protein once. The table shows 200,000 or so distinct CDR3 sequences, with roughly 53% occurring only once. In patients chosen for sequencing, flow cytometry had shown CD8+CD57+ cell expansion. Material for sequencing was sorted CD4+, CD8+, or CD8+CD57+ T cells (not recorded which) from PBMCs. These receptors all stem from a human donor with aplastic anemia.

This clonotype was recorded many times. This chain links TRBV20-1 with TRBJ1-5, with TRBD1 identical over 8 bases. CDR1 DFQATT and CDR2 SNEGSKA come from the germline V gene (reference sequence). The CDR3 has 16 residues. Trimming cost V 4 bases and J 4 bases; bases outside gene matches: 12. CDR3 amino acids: CSAIGTGSGVNQPQHF. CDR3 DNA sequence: TGCAGTGCTATCGGGACAGGCTCGGGGGTTAATCAGCCCCAGCATTTT.

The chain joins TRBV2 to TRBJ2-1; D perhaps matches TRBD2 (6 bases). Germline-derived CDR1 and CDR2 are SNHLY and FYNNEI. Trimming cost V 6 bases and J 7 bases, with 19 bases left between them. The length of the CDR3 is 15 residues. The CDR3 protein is CASSPGGSGKNEQFF. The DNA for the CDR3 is TGTGCCAGCAGCCCTGGGGGGTCAGGGAAAAATGAGCAGTTCTTC.

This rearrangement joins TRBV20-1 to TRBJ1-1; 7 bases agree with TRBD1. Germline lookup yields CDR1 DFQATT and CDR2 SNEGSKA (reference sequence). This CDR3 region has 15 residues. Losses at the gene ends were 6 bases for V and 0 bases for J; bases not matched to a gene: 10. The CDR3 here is CSAQYRGGMNTEAFF. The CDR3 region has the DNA TGCAGTGCCCAGTACAGGGGTGGAATGAACACTGAAGCTTTCTTT.

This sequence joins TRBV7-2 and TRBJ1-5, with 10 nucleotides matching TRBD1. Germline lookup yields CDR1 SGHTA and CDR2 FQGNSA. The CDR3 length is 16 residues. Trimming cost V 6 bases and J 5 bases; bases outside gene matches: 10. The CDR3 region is CASRVGPGTGDQPQHF. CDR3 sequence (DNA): TGTGCCAGCAGAGTGGGGCCCGGGACAGGGGATCAGCCCCAGCATTTT.

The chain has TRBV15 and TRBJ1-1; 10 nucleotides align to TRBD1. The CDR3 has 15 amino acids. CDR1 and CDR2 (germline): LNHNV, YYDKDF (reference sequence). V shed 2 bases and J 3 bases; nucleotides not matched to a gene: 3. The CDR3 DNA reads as TGTGCCACCAGCAGAAGGACAGGGGGGGACACTGAAGCTTTCTTT. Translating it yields CATSRRTGGDTEAFF.

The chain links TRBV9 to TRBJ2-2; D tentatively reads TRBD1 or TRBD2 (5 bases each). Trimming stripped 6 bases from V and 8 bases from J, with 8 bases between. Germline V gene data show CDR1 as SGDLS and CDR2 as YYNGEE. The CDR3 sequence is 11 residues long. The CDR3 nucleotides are TGTGCCAGCACCGGGGCAGGGGAGCTGTTTTTT. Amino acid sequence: CASTGAGELFF.

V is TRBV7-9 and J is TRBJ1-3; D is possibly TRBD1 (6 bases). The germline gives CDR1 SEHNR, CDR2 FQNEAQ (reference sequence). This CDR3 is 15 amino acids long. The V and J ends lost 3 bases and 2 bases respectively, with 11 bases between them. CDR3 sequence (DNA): TGTGCCAGCAGCTTCGGACAGAAAACTGGAAACACCATATATTTT. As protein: CASSFGQKTGNTIYF.

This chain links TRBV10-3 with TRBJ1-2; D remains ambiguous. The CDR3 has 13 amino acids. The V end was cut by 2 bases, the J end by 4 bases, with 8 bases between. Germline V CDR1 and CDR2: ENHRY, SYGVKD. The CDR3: CAISEDGFYGYTF. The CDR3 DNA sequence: TGTGCCATCAGTGAGGACGGGTTCTATGGCTACACCTTC.

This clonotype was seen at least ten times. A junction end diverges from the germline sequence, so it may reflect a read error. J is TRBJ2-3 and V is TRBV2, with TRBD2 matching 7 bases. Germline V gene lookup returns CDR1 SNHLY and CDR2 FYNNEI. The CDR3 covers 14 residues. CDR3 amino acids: CASREAGGTDTQYF. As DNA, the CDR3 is TGTGCCAGCAGGGAAGCCGGGGGGACAGATACGCAGTATTTT.

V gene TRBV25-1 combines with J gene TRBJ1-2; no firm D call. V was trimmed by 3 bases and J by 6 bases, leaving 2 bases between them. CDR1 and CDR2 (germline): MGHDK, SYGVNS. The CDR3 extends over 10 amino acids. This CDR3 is CASSDDGYTF. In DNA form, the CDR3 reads TGTGCCAGCAGTGATGATGGCTACACCTTC.

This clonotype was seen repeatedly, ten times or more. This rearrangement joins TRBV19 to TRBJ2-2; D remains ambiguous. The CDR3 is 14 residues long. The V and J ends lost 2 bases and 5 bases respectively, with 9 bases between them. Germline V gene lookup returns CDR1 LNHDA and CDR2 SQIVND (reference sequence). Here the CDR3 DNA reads TGTGCCAGTAGTATAAGCAGGCAGACCGGGGAGCTGTTTTTT. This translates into CASSISRQTGELFF.

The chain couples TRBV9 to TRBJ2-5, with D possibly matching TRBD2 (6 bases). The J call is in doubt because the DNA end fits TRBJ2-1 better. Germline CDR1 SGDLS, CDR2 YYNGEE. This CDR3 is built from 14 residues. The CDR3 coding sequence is TGTGCCAGCAGCTCGGGACTCCGGGACGATGAGCAGTTCTTC. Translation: CASSSGLRDDEQFF.

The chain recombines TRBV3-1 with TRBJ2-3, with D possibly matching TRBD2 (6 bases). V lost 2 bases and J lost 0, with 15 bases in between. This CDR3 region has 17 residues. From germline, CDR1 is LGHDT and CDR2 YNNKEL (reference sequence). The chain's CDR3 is CASSQFGPSASTDTQYF. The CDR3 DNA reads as TGTGCCAGCAGCCAATTCGGTCCTAGCGCTAGCACAGATACGCAGTATTTT.

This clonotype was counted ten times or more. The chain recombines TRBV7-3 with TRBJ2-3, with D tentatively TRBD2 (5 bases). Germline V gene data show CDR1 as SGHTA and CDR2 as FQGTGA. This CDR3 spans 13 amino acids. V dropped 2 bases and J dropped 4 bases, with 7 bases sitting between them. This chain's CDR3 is CASSLVGADTQYF. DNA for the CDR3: TGTGCCAGCAGCTTAGTCGGGGCAGATACGCAGTATTTT.

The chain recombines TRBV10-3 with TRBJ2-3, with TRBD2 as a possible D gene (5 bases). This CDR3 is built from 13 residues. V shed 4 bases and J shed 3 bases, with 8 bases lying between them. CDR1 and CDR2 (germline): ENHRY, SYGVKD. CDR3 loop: CAISAGVTDTQYF. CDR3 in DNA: TGTGCCATCAGTGCCGGGGTAACAGATACGCAGTATTTT.

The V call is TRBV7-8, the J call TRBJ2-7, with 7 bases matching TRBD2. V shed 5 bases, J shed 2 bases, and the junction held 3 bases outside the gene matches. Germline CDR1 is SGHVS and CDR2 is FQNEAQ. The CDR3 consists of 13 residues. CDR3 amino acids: CASSRRGAYEQYF. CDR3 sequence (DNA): TGTGCCAGCAGCCGCCGGGGGGCCTACGAGCAGTACTTC.

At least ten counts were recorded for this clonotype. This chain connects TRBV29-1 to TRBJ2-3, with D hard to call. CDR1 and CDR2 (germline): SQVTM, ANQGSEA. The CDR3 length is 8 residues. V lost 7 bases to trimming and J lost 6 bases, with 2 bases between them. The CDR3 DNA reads TGCAGCGCGGATACGCAGTATTTT. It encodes CSADTQYF.

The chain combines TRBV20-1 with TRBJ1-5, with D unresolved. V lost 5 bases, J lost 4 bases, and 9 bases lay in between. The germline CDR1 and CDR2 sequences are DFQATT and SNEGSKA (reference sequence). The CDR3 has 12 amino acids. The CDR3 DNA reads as TGCAGTGCTCAGAGGGTTAATCAGCCCCAGCATTTT. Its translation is CSAQRVNQPQHF.